Presented here are 10 T cell receptor beta chains from one specimen sequenced in a study of brain metastases from non-small cell lung cancer. TCRdb's table, derived via immunoSEQ multiplex PCR, lists solely in-frame clones and lacks some. There are around 1,600 clones in the sample; approximately 77% occur only once, and around 9.9% lies in the top ten. Source material: tumor-adjacent normal tissue. The receptors come from a donor at least 40 years old with non-small cell lung cancer.

The gene calls are TRBV24-1 and TRBJ2-1; the match to TRBD1 covers 7 bases. Germline V lookup: CDR1 KGHDR, CDR2 SFDVKD. The CDR3 is made up of 13 amino acids. Unmatched junction bases numbered 3, after V lost 5 bases and J lost 6 bases. CDR3 amino acids: CATSVTGINEQFF. The CDR3, as DNA: TGTGCCACCAGTGTGACAGGGATCAATGAGCAGTTCTTC.

The chain uses TRBV6-2 or TRBV6-3 and TRBJ1-1; D unclear. In germline, CDR1 is MNHEY, CDR2 SVGEGT. This CDR3 spans 11 amino acids. V lost 6 bases to trimming and J lost 8 bases, with 10 bases between them. The CDR3, as DNA: TGTGCCAGCAGCCAAGGCCAGGAAGCTTTCTTT. Translation gives CASSQGQEAFF.

The J gene is TRBJ2-2, the V gene TRBV5-6; D uncertain. CDR3 length: 15 amino acids. Trimming cost V 3 bases and J 4 bases, with 13 bases left between them. Germline CDR1 SGHDT, CDR2 YYEEEE. The CDR3 spells CASSSVGTGTGELFF. DNA for the CDR3: TGTGCCAGCAGCTCCGTGGGTACGGGCACCGGGGAGCTGTTTTTT. The full variable domain, its missing parts supplied by reference TRBV5-6 and TRBJ2-2, is DAGVTQSPTHLIKTRGQQVTLRCSPKSGHDTVSWYQQALGQGPQFIFQYYEEEERQRGNFPDRFSGHQFPNYSSELNVNALLLGDSALYLCASSSVGTGTGELFFGEGSRLTVL.

This chain connects TRBV28 to TRBJ2-1; 11 nucleotides line up with TRBD2. The CDR3 runs 16 residues. Germline lookup yields CDR1 MDHEN and CDR2 SYDVKM. Germline trimming cut 4 bases from V and 4 bases from J; bases unmatched to any gene: 6. The CDR3 reads CASSYSSGRKYNEQFF. CDR3 coding DNA: TGTGCCAGCAGTTACTCTAGCGGGAGGAAATACAATGAGCAGTTCTTC.

This sequence joins TRBV6-4 and TRBJ2-1; 10 bases map to TRBD2. The CDR3 sequence is 15 residues long. V shed 6 bases and J 2 bases; nucleotides not matched to a gene: 4. Germline V lookup: CDR1 MRHNA, CDR2 SNTAGT. The CDR3, as DNA: TGTGCCAGCAGCGCCGGGACTAGCGCCTACAATGAGCAGTTCTTC. Residues: CASSAGTSAYNEQFF.

A remark on this clone: A single base separates this from a much larger clone, so it may be a read error. The sample has other DNA sequences that encode this CDR3 too. The rearrangement uses TRBV28 and TRBJ1-5, with 8 bases identical to TRBD1. The junction had 8 bases not matched to a gene; V was cut back by 9 bases and J by 4 bases. Per the germline V gene, CDR1 is MDHEN and CDR2 is SYDVKM. This CDR3 region has 14 residues. The CDR3 protein is CASGQGGSNQPQHF. DNA for the CDR3: TGTGCCAGTGGACAGGGAGGAAGTAATCAGCCCCAGCATTTT.

Concerning this clone itself: Sequence at one end of the junction differs from germline and may be a read error. CDR3 bases: TGTGCCAGCACACGGATAGCTTTGAATCAAGAGACTCAGTACTTC. The encoded protein is CASTRIALNQETQYF. This rearrangement joins TRBV7-9 to TRBJ2-5; D is unresolved. Germline V CDR1 and CDR2: SEHNR, FQNEAQ (reference sequence). There are 15 residues in the CDR3.

In regard to this clone: Since a much larger clone is just one base distant, this may be a read error. The V gene is TRBV4-3, the J gene TRBJ2-7; maybe TRBD2 (5 bases). Germline V gene lookup returns CDR1 LGHNA and CDR2 YSLEER. CDR3 length equals 14 residues. Trimming took 0 bases from V and 4 from J, leaving 10 bases between them. The CDR3 DNA sequence: TGCGCCAGCAGCCAAGATCCAGGAGGTTACGAGCAGTACTTC. Translated, it gives CASSQDPGGYEQYF.

The rearrangement links TRBV7-2 to TRBJ2-1; 10 positions agree with TRBD2. CDR1 and CDR2 (germline): SGHTA, FQGNSA. With V trimmed by 2 bases and J by 5 bases, 6 bases remained unmatched. The CDR3 extends over 16 amino acids. The CDR3 DNA follows: TGTGCCAGCAGCTTATACACTAGCGGGACGAACAATGAGCAGTTCTTC. Amino acids: CASSLYTSGTNNEQFF.

The chain is built from TRBV4-3 and TRBJ1-2; D call uncertain. CDR3 size: 14 residues. Germline CDR1 LGHNA, CDR2 YSLEER. Trimming stripped 1 base from V and 8 bases from J, with 14 bases between. CDR3: CASSQVSRKDGYTF. The CDR3 bases are TGCGCCAGCAGCCAAGTTTCGCGGAAAGACGGCTACACCTTC.